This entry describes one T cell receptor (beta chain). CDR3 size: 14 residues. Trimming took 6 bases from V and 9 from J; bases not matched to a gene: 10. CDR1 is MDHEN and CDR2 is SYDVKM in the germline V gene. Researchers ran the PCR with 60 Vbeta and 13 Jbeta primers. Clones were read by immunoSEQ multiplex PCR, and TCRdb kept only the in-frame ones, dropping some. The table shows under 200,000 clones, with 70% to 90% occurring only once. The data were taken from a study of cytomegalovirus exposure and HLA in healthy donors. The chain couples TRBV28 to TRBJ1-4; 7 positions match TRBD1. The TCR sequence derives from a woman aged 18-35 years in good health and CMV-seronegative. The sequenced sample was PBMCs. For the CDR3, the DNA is TGTGCCAGCAGCTTTCCGGGACAGCCAAAAAAACTGTTTTTT. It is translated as CASSFPGQPKKLFF. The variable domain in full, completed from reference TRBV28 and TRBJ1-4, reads DVKVTQSSRYLVKRTGEKVFLECVQDMDHENMFWYRQDPGLGLRLIYFSYDVKMKEKGDIPEGYSVSREKKERFSLILESASTNQTSMYLCASSFPGQPKKLFFGSGTQLSVL.